This T cell receptor (beta chain) is drawn from a study of blood T cell repertoires in COVID-19. Across the whole study: Samples came from the United States, Italy and Spain, spanning acute and convalescent COVID-19. Sources were T cells, B-cell-depleted T cells, or PBMCs; the material itself was cDNA or gDNA.

The V gene's germline CDR1 is SQVTM and CDR2 ANQGSEA. Unmatched junction bases numbered 17, after V lost 6 bases and J lost 8 bases. CDR3 length: 16 residues. Under the authors' procedure: Nucleated cell counts were estimated from reference gene primer amplification. The repertoire was sequenced with immunoSEQ multiplex PCR; TCRdb's copy has only in-frame clones and lacks some. For V, J and clone size, that table is used; D and trimming come from the DNA. The sample carries roughly 120,000 clones, about 88% recorded once. The receptor comes from a man aged 35 to 55 with acute or convalescent COVID-19. The sequenced material came from peripheral blood. The rearrangement links TRBV29-1 to TRBJ2-1; the match to TRBD2 covers 9 bases. For the CDR3, the DNA is TGCAGCGTCACCCCGGGGCGGGGGGGCCTAGGGTATGAGCAGTTCTTC. This sequence encodes CSVTPGRGGLGYEQFF.